This passage covers 28 T cell receptor beta chains from one sample sequenced in a study of blood T cell repertoires in COVID-19 (dated by TCRdb to 2018 to 2021). Libraries came from the immunoSEQ multiplex PCR assay. The clones in this table, taken by TCRdb from immuneACCESS, are in-frame only. Not every clone is retained; where verified, under half of the shortfall comes from an unresolved V gene, and the cause of the rest is unknown. Here the sample has under 300,000 clones; roughly 80% occur a single time. Together, the top ten hold approximately 3.5% of the sample. Sequencing was carried out using peripheral blood. The receptors come from a woman under 30 with acute or convalescent COVID-19.

The V and J genes are TRBV30 and TRBJ1-5; weak D call: TRBD1 (5 bases). Trimming stripped 0 bases from V and 3 bases from J, with 9 bases between. Germline lookup yields CDR1 GTSNPN and CDR2 SVGIG (reference sequence). The CDR3 consists of 14 residues. The CDR3 sequence is CAWSVGADNQPQHF. The CDR3 DNA reads as TGTGCCTGGAGTGTAGGGGCAGACAATCAGCCCCAGCATTTT. The entire variable domain, with the rest obtained from reference TRBV30 and TRBJ1-5, is as follows: SQTIHQWPATLVQPVGSPLSLECTVEGTSNPNLYWYRQAAGRGLQLLFYSVGIGQISSEVPQNLSASRPQDRQFILSSKKLLLSDSGFYLCAWSVGADNQPQHFGDGTRLSIL.

The chain combines TRBV5-4 with TRBJ2-5; TRBD1 matches at 9 bases. CDR1 and CDR2 (germline): SGHNT, YYREEE (reference sequence). The CDR3 is 15 amino acids. J was trimmed by 5 bases and V by 4 bases; bases with no gene match: 9. CDR3 amino acids: CASSARDRVGETQYF. In DNA form, the CDR3 reads TGTGCCAGCAGCGCCCGGGACAGGGTCGGGGAGACCCAGTACTTC.

This clone was picked up one time. V usage is TRBV5-1 and J usage is TRBJ1-6, with 7 bases matching TRBD1. This CDR3 spans 17 amino acids. CDR1 is SGHRS and CDR2 is YFSETQ in the germline V gene. V lost 4 bases to trimming and J lost 0 bases; unmatched junction nucleotides: 7. CDR3 sequence (DNA): TGCGCCAGCAGCCCTAATACAGGGGACTCCTATAATTCACCCCTCCACTTT. Translating gives CASSPNTGDSYNSPLHF.

The J gene is TRBJ1-3, the V gene TRBV6-5; possible D gene TRBD1, 5 bases. The CDR3 contains 14 residues. Germline lookup yields CDR1 MNHEY and CDR2 SVGAGI. The V end lost 2 bases, the J end lost 4 bases, and 9 bases lay between the germline ends. DNA of the CDR3: TGTGCCAGCAGTTACCTTCAGGGAGGAAACACCATATATTTT. Its translation: CASSYLQGGNTIYF.

In nucleotides, the CDR3 is TGTGCCAGAAGCTTCCGGGAACAGCAGACCGGGGAGCTGTTTTTT. Amino acids: CARSFREQQTGELFF. The rearrangement uses TRBV7-5 and TRBJ2-2; TRBD2 was called by the table and not checked on the DNA. TRBV7-5 has pseudogene status. The CDR3 has 15 residues.

The chain is built from TRBV7-9 and TRBJ1-2; 7 bases are a match to TRBD1. V shed 4 bases and J 3 bases; nucleotides not matched to a gene: 2. CDR1 and CDR2 from the germline V gene are SEHNR and FQNEAQ (reference sequence). The CDR3 runs to 13 residues. The CDR3 protein is CASSSDRDYGYTF. The CDR3 DNA reads TGTGCCAGCAGCTCAGACAGGGACTATGGCTACACCTTC.

The chain carries TRBV30 and TRBJ2-5; TRBD2 agrees at 10 bases. Germline CDR1 reads GTSNPN; CDR2 reads SVGIG (reference sequence). There are 17 residues in the CDR3. J was trimmed by 5 bases and V by 4 bases; bases with no gene match: 16. CDR3 loop: CAWTLGTSVVFWETQYF. Here the CDR3 DNA reads TGTGCCTGGACCCTTGGGACTAGCGTGGTTTTTTGGGAGACCCAGTACTTC.

The J gene is TRBJ2-7, the V gene TRBV7-9, with TRBD2 matching over 13 bases. This CDR3 has 16 amino acids. The V gene's germline CDR1 is SEHNR and CDR2 FQNEAQ (reference sequence). Unmatched junction bases numbered 5, after V lost 1 base and J lost 5 bases. The CDR3 protein is CASSLGLAGGLDEQYF. DNA for the CDR3: TGTGCCAGCAGCTTAGGACTAGCGGGAGGTTTAGACGAGCAGTACTTC.

The V and J genes are TRBV7-6 and TRBJ2-1, with a possible D match to TRBD1 (5 bases). V was cut by 2 bases and J by 2 bases, with 10 bases left in between. The germline CDR1 and CDR2 sequences are SGHVS and FNYEAQ. This CDR3 has 15 residues. The CDR3 loop reads CASSLQGRPYNEQFF. The CDR3 coding sequence is TGTGCCAGCAGCTTACAGGGTCGCCCCTACAATGAGCAGTTCTTC.

This clone occurred once. V usage is TRBV21-1 and J usage is TRBJ2-7; TRBD1 was called by the table and not checked on the DNA. TRBV21-1 is recorded as a pseudogene. The CDR3 totals 14 residues. The CDR3 sequence: CASSLQGTIWEQYF. The CDR3 DNA follows: TGTGCCAGCAGCCTACAGGGGACAATCTGGGAGCAGTACTTC.

The chain links TRBV4-3 to TRBJ2-7, with D perhaps matching TRBD2 (6 bases). Deletions cut 0 bases from V and 0 bases from J, with 12 bases between. This CDR3 is 16 amino acids long. Germline values: CDR1 LGHNA, CDR2 YSLEER. In DNA, the CDR3 is TGCGCCAGCAGCCAAGATCGGGGGTTCGGCTCCTACGAGCAGTACTTC. It translates to CASSQDRGFGSYEQYF.

The CDR3 DNA sequence: TGTGCCAGCTCACCAACAGGGGATGGCTACACCTTC. The encoded protein is CASSPTGDGYTF. The V and J genes are TRBV18 and TRBJ1-2; 7 positions agree with TRBD1. Germline CDR1 and CDR2: KGHSH and LQKENI. V lost 2 bases and J lost 6; bases outside the gene matches: 0. CDR3 length equals 12 residues.

The chain couples TRBV18 to TRBJ2-1, with TRBD2 matching 12 bases. V gave up 4 bases and J gave up 8 bases; unmatched junction bases: 3. The CDR3 has 14 amino acids. Germline CDR1 is KGHSH and CDR2 is LQKENI. CDR3 sequence: CASSRLAGADEQFF. Written as DNA, the CDR3 is TGTGCCAGCTCACGACTAGCGGGAGCCGATGAGCAGTTCTTC.

This chain links TRBV18 with TRBJ2-7; D gene ambiguous. The CDR3 has 11 amino acids. Trimming took off 4 bases at V and 3 bases at J, with 4 bases between the two ends. CDR1 is KGHSH and CDR2 is LQKENI in the germline V gene. CDR3 amino acids: CASSLLYEQYF. The CDR3 DNA reads as TGTGCCAGCTCACTCCTCTACGAGCAGTACTTC.

The CDR3 reads CASRLPTSGSKTQYF. DNA of the CDR3: TGTGCCAGCAGGTTACCGACTAGCGGGAGCAAAACGCAGTATTTT. This chain uses TRBV28 with TRBJ2-3, with TRBD2 identical over 12 bases. V was clipped by 6 bases and J by 9 bases; unmatched bases: 10. The CDR3 sequence is 15 residues long. CDR1 is MDHEN and CDR2 is SYDVKM in the germline V gene.

The chain is built from TRBV24-1 and TRBJ2-5, with a possible D match to TRBD2 (6 bases). Germline values: CDR1 KGHDR, CDR2 SFDVKD. CDR3 length: 14 residues. Trimming removed 3 bases from V and 5 bases from J, with 12 bases in between. This chain's CDR3 is CATSDPYAGETQYF. The CDR3 coding sequence is TGTGCCACCAGTGATCCATACGCGGGGGAGACCCAGTACTTC.

The chain recombines TRBV29-1 with TRBJ2-2; tentatively, D is TRBD2 (6 bases). The CDR3 has 14 amino acids. V lost 1 base and J 3 bases, leaving 9 bases between the germline ends. Looked up from germline, CDR1 is SQVTM and CDR2 is ANQGSEA. CDR3 loop: CSVEGRADTGELFF. In DNA form, the CDR3 reads TGCAGCGTTGAAGGGAGGGCGGACACCGGGGAGCTGTTTTTT.

CDR3 in DNA: TGTGCCAGCTCACCATCCCGGGGAGCTTTCTTT. Translating gives CASSPSRGAFF. This chain connects TRBV18 to TRBJ1-1; D gene uncertain. The CDR3 runs to 11 residues. Trimming removed 2 bases at V and 10 bases at J, with 8 bases between. Per germline, CDR1 KGHSH and CDR2 LQKENI.

This clone was detected once. The chain is built from TRBV30 and TRBJ1-2; 7 bases line up with TRBD1. Unmatched junction bases numbered 14, after V lost 0 bases and J lost 7 bases. The CDR3 is 16 residues long. CDR1 and CDR2 (germline): GTSNPN, SVGIG (reference sequence). The CDR3 region has the DNA TGTGCCTGGAGTGTACAAGGGGGCTACTCGGTCGGTGGCTACACCTTC. It yields the protein CAWSVQGGYSVGGYTF.

This chain uses TRBV5-4 with TRBJ2-1; TRBD1 is a possible D gene (6 bases). This CDR3 is built from 15 residues. V lost 3 bases and J 0 bases, leaving 10 bases between the germline ends. The germline CDR1 and CDR2 sequences are SGHNT and YYREEE (reference sequence). CDR3 protein: CASSWRTDSYNEQFF. The DNA for the CDR3 is TGTGCCAGCAGCTGGAGGACAGACTCCTACAATGAGCAGTTCTTC.

This rearrangement joins TRBV18 to TRBJ2-1; 9 bases line up with TRBD2. The CDR3 runs to 16 residues. The V gene end was trimmed by 1 base and the J gene end by 6 bases; junction bases not matched to a gene: 7. CDR1 is KGHSH, CDR2 LQKENI, per germline. The CDR3 here is CASSPRLAALGNEQFF. The DNA of the CDR3 is TGTGCCAGCTCACCACGACTAGCGGCACTGGGCAATGAGCAGTTCTTC.

V gene TRBV28 combines with J gene TRBJ1-1; D not resolved. This CDR3 contains 13 residues. CDR1 is MDHEN and CDR2 is SYDVKM in the germline V gene. Between the trimmed V and J ends, which lost 5 bases and 1 base, there was a span of 8 bases. The CDR3 loop is CASSPATNTEAFF. The CDR3 DNA is TGTGCCAGCAGTCCAGCGACGAACACTGAAGCTTTCTTT.

The genes are TRBV19 and TRBJ1-5; TRBD1 aligns across 8 bases. The germline gives CDR1 LNHDA, CDR2 SQIVND (reference sequence). After removal of 4 bases from V and 7 bases from J, the junction contained 6 bases not matched to a gene. The CDR3 has 14 residues. The chain's CDR3 is CASSTGTGNQPQHF. CDR3 DNA sequence: TGTGCCAGTAGTACAGGGACAGGTAACCAGCCCCAGCATTTT.

The chain employs TRBV2 and TRBJ1-6, with 7 nucleotides matching TRBD1. The J segment lost 6 bases and the V segment lost 8 bases, leaving 4 bases of the junction unmatched. The CDR3 spans 13 residues. CDR1 is SNHLY and CDR2 is FYNNEI in the germline V gene. The DNA for the CDR3 is TGTGCCAGCCTACGGGACAGTAATTCACCCCTCCACTTT. Translation gives CASLRDSNSPLHF. Filled out from reference TRBV2 and TRBJ1-6, the complete variable domain reads EPEVTQTPSHQVTQMGQEVILRCVPISNHLYFYWYRQILGQKVEFLVSFYNNEISEKSEIFDDQFSVERPDGSNFTLKIRSTKLEDSAMYFCASLRDSNSPLHFGNGTRLTVT.

The rearrangement links TRBV6-5 to TRBJ1-2; no clear D. Per germline, CDR1 MNHEY and CDR2 SVGAGI. There are 13 residues in the CDR3. Trimming left V 5 bases short and J 2 bases short, with 9 bases between. This CDR3 is CASSIQQNYGYTF. The CDR3 DNA sequence: TGTGCCAGCAGTATACAGCAGAACTATGGCTACACCTTC.

V gene TRBV27 combines with J gene TRBJ2-7; 10 bases match TRBD2. The germline V gene encodes CDR1 MNHEY and CDR2 SMNVEV (reference sequence). With 5 bases clipped from V and 4 bases from J, the junction kept 11 bases outside the gene matches. CDR3 size: 16 residues. The CDR3 DNA reads TGTGCCAGCAGTCCCTTAGGGACTAGCGCAGCTTACGAGCAGTACTTC. Translating gives CASSPLGTSAAYEQYF.

The gene calls are TRBV2 and TRBJ1-5, with 7 bases lining up with TRBD1. Germline CDR1 SNHLY, CDR2 FYNNEI. V shed 8 bases and J 3 bases; nucleotides not matched to a gene: 10. The CDR3 consists of 15 residues. DNA of the CDR3: TGTGCCAGCTCTGGTCCGGGACAGCTCAATCAGCCCCAGCATTTT. Its protein is CASSGPGQLNQPQHF.

This clone appeared once. The chain has TRBV28 and TRBJ2-7; tentative D call: TRBD1 (6 bases). The germline CDR1 and CDR2 sequences are MDHEN and SYDVKM. V dropped 7 bases and J dropped 6 bases, with 16 bases sitting between them. The CDR3 loop spans 13 amino acids. The CDR3 region is CASTPGGRGEQYF. In DNA, the CDR3 is TGTGCCAGCACCCCTGGAGGCAGGGGCGAGCAGTACTTC.